Shown below are 21 T cell receptor beta chains from a single sample sequenced in a study of early T cells in non-severe SARS-CoV-2 infection (dated by TCRdb to about 2021). Libraries were made using 5' RACE. The sequencing machine was a NextSeq 500. TCRdb ran its own pipeline on the public reads, namely fastp trimming at Q25 and MiXCR clone calling, and kept in-frame beta chains. Every entry covers one CDR3 protein and lists the most common genes and DNA from its rows. The sample contains about 55,000 distinct CDR3 sequences, approximately 6.3% of them found a single time. 5.8% of the sample belongs to the ten largest clones. This material consisted of whole blood, taken at baseline. Receptor source: an adult who was a healthcare worker with PCR-confirmed SARS-CoV-2 infection or an uninfected control (not recorded which).

This clonotype has only a few counts. This chain uses TRBV10-3 with TRBJ2-7; D could derive from TRBD1 or TRBD2 (5 bases each). Trimming cost V 4 bases and J 5 bases, with 12 bases left between them. Germline CDR1 reads ENHRY; CDR2 reads SYGVKD. The CDR3 runs to 13 residues. CDR3 sequence reads: CAISGAGADEQYF. CDR3 coding DNA: TGTGCCATCAGTGGGGCCGGGGCTGACGAGCAGTACTTC.

The chain employs TRBV5-6 and TRBJ1-4; 9 positions agree with TRBD1. The CDR3 runs 14 residues. V gave up 7 bases and J gave up 7 bases; unmatched junction bases: 8. CDR1 is SGHDT and CDR2 is YYEEEE in the germline V gene. The CDR3 loop is CASRTRTGVEKLFF. CDR3 DNA sequence: TGTGCCAGCCGGACCAGGACAGGGGTTGAAAAACTGTTTTTT.

This clonotype was seen many times. This chain links TRBV6-5 with TRBJ1-2, with TRBD1 matching over 12 bases. The CDR3 extends over 16 amino acids. J lost 5 bases, V lost 4 bases, and 8 bases had no gene match. Per the germline V gene, CDR1 is MNHEY and CDR2 is SVGAGI. CDR3 residues: CASSFGTGGLGYGYTF. The CDR3 bases are TGTGCCAGCAGTTTCGGGACAGGGGGCCTTGGATATGGCTACACCTTC.

This chain links TRBV5-1 with TRBJ2-1; D is unclear. The CDR3 totals 14 residues. V was shortened by 4 bases and J by 5 bases, with 13 bases between the two germline ends. The V gene's germline CDR1 is SGHRS and CDR2 YFSETQ. In DNA form, the CDR3 reads TGCGCCAGCAGCCCTGGACGGAGAAACAATGAGCAGTTCTTC. It specifies CASSPGRRNNEQFF.

This clonotype was observed many times. The chain carries TRBV7-2 and TRBJ2-5; D might be TRBD2 (6 bases). Germline V gives CDR1 SGHTA, CDR2 FQGNSA. Trimming removed 5 bases from V and 5 bases from J, with 15 bases in between. This CDR3 has 14 amino acids. The CDR3 region is CASSLGGGAETQYF. The CDR3 nucleotides read TGTGCCAGCAGCCTGGGCGGCGGGGCGGAGACCCAGTACTTC. The full variable domain, its missing parts supplied by reference TRBV7-2 and TRBJ2-5, is GAGVSQSPSNKVTEKGKDVELRCDPISGHTALYWYRQSLGQGLEFLIYFQGNSAPDKSGLPSDRFSAERTGGSVSTLTIQRTQQEDSAVYLCASSLGGGAETQYFGPGTRLLVL.

In its sample, this clonotype was seen many times. This chain connects TRBV7-2 to TRBJ1-1; TRBD1 agrees at 9 bases. J lost 4 bases, V lost 5 bases, and 8 bases had no gene match. Germline V lookup: CDR1 SGHTA, CDR2 FQGNSA. This CDR3 is 15 amino acids long. The CDR3 region is CASSPTGTGFTEAFF. The DNA for the CDR3 is TGTGCCAGCAGCCCCACCGGGACAGGGTTCACTGAAGCTTTCTTT.

The rearrangement uses TRBV5-5 and TRBJ1-2; maybe TRBD1 (5 bases). The CDR3 is 14 residues long. The V and J ends lost 1 base and 4 bases respectively, with 11 bases between them. CDR1 and CDR2 (germline): SGHKS, YYEKEE (reference sequence). The CDR3 spells CASSLLEGIYGYTF. The CDR3 DNA is TGTGCCAGCAGCTTGCTAGAGGGGATCTATGGCTACACCTTC. Drawing the rest from reference TRBV5-5 and TRBJ1-2, the complete variable domain is DAGVTQSPTHLIKTRGQQVTLRCSPISGHKSVSWYQQVLGQGPQFIFQYYEKEERGRGNFPDRFSARQFPNYSSELNVNALLLGDSALYLCASSLLEGIYGYTFGSGTRLTVV.

This clonotype was seen a few times. This sequence joins TRBV4-3 and TRBJ1-1; a weak D match, TRBD1 (6 bases). Trimming took off 1 base at V and 7 bases at J, with 10 bases between the two ends. Germline assignment: CDR1 LGHNA and CDR2 YSLEER. This CDR3 has 13 residues. CDR3 in DNA: TGCGCCAGCAGCCAAGCGTCAGGGGTTGAAGCTTTCTTT. Translated: CASSQASGVEAFF.

This clonotype has ten or more counts. The chain carries TRBV11-3 and TRBJ2-3; D is perhaps TRBD1 (6 bases). Germline loops: CDR1 SGHNT, CDR2 YENEEA. Trimming shortened V by 1 base and J by 0 bases, and 8 bases separated the two germline ends. The CDR3 contains 15 residues. The CDR3 DNA sequence: TGTGCCAGCAGCTTAGGGGGACAAAGCACAGATACGCAGTATTTT. Amino acid sequence: CASSLGGQSTDTQYF.

This clonotype has ten or more counts. The chain couples TRBV29-1 to TRBJ2-7; no clear D. In germline, CDR1 is SQVTM, CDR2 ANQGSEA. The CDR3 length is 13 residues. Between the trimmed V and J ends, which lost 0 bases and 7 bases, there was a span of 13 bases. The CDR3 loop reads CSVEDSRFSEQYF. The CDR3 DNA follows: TGCAGCGTTGAAGATTCGAGATTCTCGGAGCAGTACTTC.

CDR3 bases: TGCAGCGTTGAATCCCGGGGGGCATCCTACGAGCAGTACTTC. It yields the protein CSVESRGASYEQYF. The chain employs TRBV29-1 and TRBJ2-7; the D gene is possibly TRBD2 (7 bases). V lost 2 bases, J lost 1 base, and 12 bases lay in between. Germline loops: CDR1 SQVTM, CDR2 ANQGSEA. The CDR3 totals 14 residues.

There are many counts of this clonotype. The CDR3 DNA follows: TGCAGTGCTAGAGGGGGGTGGGACACTGAAGCTTTCTTT. Translated, it gives CSARGGWDTEAFF. The chain recombines TRBV20-1 with TRBJ1-1; tentative D call: TRBD1 (5 bases). The CDR3 spans 13 residues. Germline-derived CDR1 and CDR2 are DFQATT and SNEGSKA (reference sequence). The V end was cut by 1 base, the J end by 3 bases, with 9 bases between.

The genes are TRBV28 and TRBJ2-6; D is possibly TRBD1 (5 bases). Trimming shortened V by 5 bases and J by 4 bases, and 18 bases separated the two germline ends. The germline gives CDR1 MDHEN, CDR2 SYDVKM. This CDR3 is built from 17 residues. CDR3 nucleotides: TGTGCCAGCAGTCGTTGGATCAGGGCGAAAGGGGCCAACGTCCTGACTTTC. Protein: CASSRWIRAKGANVLTF.

This clonotype has more than one count but fewer than ten. This chain connects TRBV29-1 to TRBJ2-4; 7 bases map to TRBD2. The germline V gene encodes CDR1 SQVTM and CDR2 ANQGSEA. The CDR3 has 15 amino acids. After removal of 4 bases from V and 5 bases from J, the junction contained 11 bases not matched to a gene. CDR3 coding DNA: TGCAGCGTTGCACCGGCAGGTGGGGGGGAAAACATTCAGTACTTC. This encodes CSVAPAGGGENIQYF.

There are a few counts of this clonotype. The V call is TRBV7-2, the J call TRBJ1-1; D gene ambiguous. The CDR3 is made up of 13 amino acids. V was trimmed by 7 bases and J by 3 bases, leaving 12 bases between them. CDR1 SGHTA and CDR2 FQGNSA come from the germline V gene. This CDR3 reads CASTLRADTEAFF. For the CDR3, the DNA is TGTGCCAGCACACTGCGAGCGGACACTGAAGCTTTCTTT.

The table lists this clonotype with many counts. The chain couples TRBV9 to TRBJ1-2, with 8 bases matching TRBD1. The CDR3 consists of 16 residues. CDR1 SGDLS and CDR2 YYNGEE come from the germline V gene. V lost 0 bases to trimming and J lost 7 bases; unmatched junction nucleotides: 11. DNA for the CDR3: TGTGCCAGCAGCGTAGGCGGGACAGGCCCTTCTGCTGGCTACACCTTC. Encoded protein: CASSVGGTGPSAGYTF.

This clonotype was recorded a few times. The rearrangement links TRBV7-9 to TRBJ2-3; D is undetermined. In germline, CDR1 is SEHNR, CDR2 FQNEAQ (reference sequence). With 5 bases removed from V and 0 bases from J, the gap between germline ends came to 15 bases. The CDR3 consists of 16 residues. Here the CDR3 reads CASSPRRGPSTDTQYF. The CDR3 region has the DNA TGTGCCAGCAGCCCAAGAAGAGGACCTAGCACAGATACGCAGTATTTT. Complete variable domain (other parts from reference TRBV7-9 and TRBJ2-3): DTGVSQNPRHKITKRGQNVTFRCDPISEHNRLYWYRQTLGQGPEFLTYFQNEAQLEKSRLLSDRFSAERPKGSFSTLEIQRTEQGDSAMYLCASSPRRGPSTDTQYFGPGTRLTVL.

This clonotype was detected many times. The rearrangement joins TRBV6-5 to TRBJ1-3; D gene uncertain. The V and J ends lost 6 bases and 3 bases respectively, with 9 bases between them. The CDR3 contains 13 residues. The germline CDR1 and CDR2 sequences are MNHEY and SVGAGI. This CDR3 reads CASRPNYGNTIYF. CDR3 DNA sequence: TGTGCCAGCAGACCCAATTATGGAAACACCATATATTTT.

A few counts support this clonotype. This rearrangement joins TRBV13 to TRBJ2-3, with 11 nucleotides matching TRBD2. This CDR3 has 17 residues. J gave up 4 bases and V 5 bases, and 11 bases lay outside the gene matches. Germline V gives CDR1 PRHDT, CDR2 FYEKMQ (reference sequence). CDR3 region: CASSLRLAGGPADTQYF. The DNA of the CDR3 is TGTGCCAGCAGCCTCCGATTAGCGGGGGGGCCTGCAGATACGCAGTATTTT.

This clonotype was counted many times. Here the CDR3 reads CASSLARDADTQYF. CDR3 sequence (DNA): TGTGCCAGCAGCTTAGCTCGGGACGCAGATACGCAGTATTTT. The chain couples TRBV7-2 to TRBJ2-3; D may correspond to TRBD1 or TRBD2 (5 bases each). Trimming cost V 0 bases and J 4 bases, with 8 bases left between them. Per germline, CDR1 SGHTA and CDR2 FQGNSA. The CDR3 is 14 amino acids.

In its sample, this clonotype was seen a few times. This chain connects TRBV19 to TRBJ1-1; D is undetermined. Germline V CDR1 and CDR2: LNHDA, SQIVND (reference sequence). Deletions cut 7 bases from V and 1 base from J, with 7 bases between. The CDR3 is 12 residues long. The CDR3 nucleotides read TGTGCCAGTAAACCCCCGAACACTGAAGCTTTCTTT. Translated: CASKPPNTEAFF.